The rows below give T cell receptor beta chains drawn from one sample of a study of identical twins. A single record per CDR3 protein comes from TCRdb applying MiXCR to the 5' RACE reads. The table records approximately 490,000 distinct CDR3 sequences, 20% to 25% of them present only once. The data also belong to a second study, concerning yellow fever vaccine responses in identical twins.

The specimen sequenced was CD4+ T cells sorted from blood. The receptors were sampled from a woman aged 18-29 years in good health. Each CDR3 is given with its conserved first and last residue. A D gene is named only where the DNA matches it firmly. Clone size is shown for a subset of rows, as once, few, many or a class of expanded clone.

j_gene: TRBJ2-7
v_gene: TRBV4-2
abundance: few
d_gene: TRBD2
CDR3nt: TGTGCCAGCAGCCAAGATCCCCGGACTAGCGGGAGCTCCTACGAGCAGTACTTC
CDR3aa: CASSQDPRTSGSSYEQYF

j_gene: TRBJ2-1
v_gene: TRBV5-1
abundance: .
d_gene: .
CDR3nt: TGCGCCAGCAGCCTAAATAGCGCAAGCTCCTACAATGAGCAGTTCTTC
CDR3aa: CASSLNSASSYNEQFF

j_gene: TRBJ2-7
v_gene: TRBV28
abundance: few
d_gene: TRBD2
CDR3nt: TGTGCCAGCAGTCCCAAACTAGCGGGAGTTGCCGAGCAGTACTTC
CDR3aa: CASSPKLAGVAEQYF

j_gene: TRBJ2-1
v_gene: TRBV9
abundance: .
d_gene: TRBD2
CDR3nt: TGTGCCAGCAGCGTATCTGGCGGGAGGGCCTTTAATGAGCAGTTCTTC
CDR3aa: CASSVSGGRAFNEQFF

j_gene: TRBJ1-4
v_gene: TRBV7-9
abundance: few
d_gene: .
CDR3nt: TGTGCCAGCAGAAGTCCGGGCCATAATGAAAAACTGTTTTTT
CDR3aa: CASRSPGHNEKLFF

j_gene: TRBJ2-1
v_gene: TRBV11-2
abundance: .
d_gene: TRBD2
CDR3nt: TGTGCCAGCAGCTTAGGTAGCGGGAGGGCTCCCTACTCCTACAATGAGCAGTTCTTC
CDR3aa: CASSLGSGRAPYSYNEQFF

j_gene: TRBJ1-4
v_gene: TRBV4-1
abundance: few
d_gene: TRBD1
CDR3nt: TGCGCCAGCAGCCGAGCGGGCCCGACAGGGAAGGAAAAACTGTTTTTT
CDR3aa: CASSRAGPTGKEKLFF

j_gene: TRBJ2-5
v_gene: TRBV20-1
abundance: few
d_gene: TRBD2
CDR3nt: TGCAGTGCTAGAGATTTGTTAGCGGGACCTGTGGAGACCCAGTACTTC
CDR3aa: CSARDLLAGPVETQYF

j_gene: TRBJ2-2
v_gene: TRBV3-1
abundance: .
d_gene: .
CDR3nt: TGTGCCAGCAGCCAAGATTTCACCGGGGAGCTGTTTTTT
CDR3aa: CASSQDFTGELFF

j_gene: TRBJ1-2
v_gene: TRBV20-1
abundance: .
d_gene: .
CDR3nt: TGCAGTGCTAGTGTGGGGCCCAACTATGGCTACACCTTC
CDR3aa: CSASVGPNYGYTF

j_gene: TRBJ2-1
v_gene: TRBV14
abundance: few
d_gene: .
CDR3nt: TGTGCCAGCAGCCGCCCGGGAGTCCCCTACAATGAGCAGTTCTTC
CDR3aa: CASSRPGVPYNEQFF

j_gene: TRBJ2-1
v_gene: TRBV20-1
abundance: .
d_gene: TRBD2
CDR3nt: TGCAGTGCTGCCCGCGGGGGGGCCTACAATGAGCAGTTCTTC
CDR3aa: CSAARGGAYNEQFF

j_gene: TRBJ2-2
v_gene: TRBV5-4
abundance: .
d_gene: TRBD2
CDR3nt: TGTGCCAGCAGCTTGGCCGGGCTAGCGGGAGCCCCGGGCACCGGGGAGCTGTTTTTT
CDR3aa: CASSLAGLAGAPGTGELFF

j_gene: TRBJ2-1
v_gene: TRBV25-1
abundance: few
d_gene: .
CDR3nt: TGTGCCAGCAGTGACATGTTTGTCTCCAATGAGCAGTTCTTC
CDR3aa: CASSDMFVSNEQFF

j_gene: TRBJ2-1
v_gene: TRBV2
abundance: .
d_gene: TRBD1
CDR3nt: TGTGCCAGCACCCTAGGGACAGGGGGCGTCGGGGAGCAGTTCTTC
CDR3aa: CASTLGTGGVGEQFF

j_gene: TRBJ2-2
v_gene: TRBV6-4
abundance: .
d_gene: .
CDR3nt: TGTGCCAGCAGGAAAACAGGGGACTCCGGGGAGCTGTTTTTT
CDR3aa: CASRKTGDSGELFF

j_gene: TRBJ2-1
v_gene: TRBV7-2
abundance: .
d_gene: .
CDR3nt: TGTGCCAGCAGCCCATACAGGGAAATGGGGCTTGGGCAGTTCTTC
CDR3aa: CASSPYREMGLGQFF

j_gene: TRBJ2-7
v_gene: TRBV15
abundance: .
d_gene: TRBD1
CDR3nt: TGTGCCACCAGCAGAGTGGGCAGGGGGCCGGCCGAGCAGTACTTC
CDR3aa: CATSRVGRGPAEQYF

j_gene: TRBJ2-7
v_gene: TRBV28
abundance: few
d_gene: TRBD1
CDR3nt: TGTGCCAGCAGTTTATCGCAGGGGGCGGGAGAGCAGTACTTC
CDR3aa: CASSLSQGAGEQYF

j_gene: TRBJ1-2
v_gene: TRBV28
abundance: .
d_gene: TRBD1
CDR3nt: TGTGCCAGCAGTTCGGGACAGGACAACTATGGCTACACCTTC
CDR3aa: CASSSGQDNYGYTF

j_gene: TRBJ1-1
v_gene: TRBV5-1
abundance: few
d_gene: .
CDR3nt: TGCGCCAGCAGCTTGGTTCAGGGGATGGTTGAGGAAGCTTTCTTT
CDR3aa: CASSLVQGMVEEAFF